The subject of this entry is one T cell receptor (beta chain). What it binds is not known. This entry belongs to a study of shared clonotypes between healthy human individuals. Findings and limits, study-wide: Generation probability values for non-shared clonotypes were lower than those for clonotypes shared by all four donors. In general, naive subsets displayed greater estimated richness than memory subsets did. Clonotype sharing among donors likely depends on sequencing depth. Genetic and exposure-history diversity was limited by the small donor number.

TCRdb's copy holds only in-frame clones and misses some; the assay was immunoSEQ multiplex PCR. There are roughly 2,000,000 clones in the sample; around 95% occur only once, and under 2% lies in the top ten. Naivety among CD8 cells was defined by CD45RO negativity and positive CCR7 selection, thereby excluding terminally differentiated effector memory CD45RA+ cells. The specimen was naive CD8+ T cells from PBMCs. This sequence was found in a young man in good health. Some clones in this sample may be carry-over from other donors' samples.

The CDR3 sequence: CASSTGTSGGLSVEQFF. CDR3 DNA sequence: TGTGCCAGCAGCACCGGGACTAGCGGAGGGCTAAGTGTTGAGCAGTTCTTC. The chain has TRBV7-9 and TRBJ2-1; 11 nucleotides line up with TRBD2. Germline loops: CDR1 SEHNR, CDR2 FQNEAQ (reference sequence). The J segment lost 9 bases and the V segment lost 5 bases, leaving 15 bases of the junction unmatched. The CDR3 has 17 amino acids. Supplemented by reference TRBV7-9 and TRBJ2-1, the full variable domain reads DTGVSQNPRHKITKRGQNVTFRCDPISEHNRLYWYRQTLGQGPEFLTYFQNEAQLEKSRLLSDRFSAERPKGSFSTLEIQRTEQGDSAMYLCASSTGTSGGLSVEQFFGPGTRLTVL.